One sample yielded the 6 T cell receptor beta chains listed below, sequenced in a study of CD8+CD57+ T cells in acquired aplastic anemia. Flow cytometry had shown expanded CD8+CD57+ cells in the patients chosen for sequencing. Template material for TCR beta VDJ and CDR3 profiling consisted of genomic DNA. Via MiXCR, TCRdb re-called the reads, giving one row per CDR3 protein. The sample lists 95,000 to 150,000 distinct CDR3 sequences, under 60% occurring once. Sequenced: sorted CD4+, CD8+, or CD8+CD57+ T cells (not recorded which) from PBMCs. These receptors were obtained from a human donor with aplastic anemia.

This chain uses TRBV7-9 with TRBJ1-2; 7 bases agree with TRBD1. V gave up 11 bases and J gave up 4 bases; unmatched junction bases: 10. The CDR3 is 13 residues long. Germline values: CDR1 SEHNR, CDR2 FQNEAQ (reference sequence). The CDR3, as DNA: TGTGCCTCTCGGGACAGCCTGACCTATGGCTACACCTTC. Its protein product is CASRDSLTYGYTF.

The V and J genes are TRBV25-1 and TRBJ1-3, with D tentatively TRBD1 (5 bases). Trimming cost V 6 bases and J 0 bases, with 9 bases left between them. CDR1 and CDR2 (germline): MGHDK, SYGVNS. The length of the CDR3 is 14 residues. The DNA for the CDR3 is TGTGCCAGCAGCCGGGGGGTCTCTGGAAACACCATATATTTT. Residues: CASSRGVSGNTIYF.

The V call is TRBV7-3, the J call TRBJ1-1; weak D call: TRBD1 (5 bases). V shed 6 bases and J shed 1 base, with 9 bases lying between them. Germline V gene sequence: CDR1 SGHTA, CDR2 FQGTGA. CDR3 length equals 13 residues. This CDR3 reads CASRRQQNTEAFF. In DNA form, the CDR3 reads TGTGCCAGCAGAAGACAGCAGAACACTGAAGCTTTCTTT.

This sequence joins TRBV2 and TRBJ2-5, with TRBD2 as a possible D gene (5 bases). CDR3 length equals 11 residues. Germline CDR1 is SNHLY and CDR2 is FYNNEI. V was trimmed by 6 bases and J by 5 bases, leaving 7 bases between them. In DNA, the CDR3 is TGTGCCAGCAGGAGGGTGGAGACCCAGTACTTC. Protein: CASRRVETQYF.

The DNA for the CDR3 is TGTGCCAGTAAACCACCGGGACAGGGGAACTATGGCTACACCTTC. Its protein is CASKPPGQGNYGYTF. The genes are TRBV19 and TRBJ1-2, with 10 bases that match TRBD1. The CDR3 has 15 amino acids. Germline V gene sequence: CDR1 LNHDA, CDR2 SQIVND (reference sequence). V shed 7 bases, J shed 2 bases, and the junction held 7 bases outside the gene matches.

This clonotype has only a few counts. The V gene is TRBV7-9, the J gene TRBJ2-5; D uncertain. The CDR3 runs to 13 residues. V shed 6 bases and J shed 2 bases, with 10 bases lying between them. Germline V gene sequence: CDR1 SEHNR, CDR2 FQNEAQ (reference sequence). The CDR3 loop is CASRSAVQETQYF. The CDR3 DNA follows: TGTGCCAGCAGGTCGGCGGTGCAAGAGACCCAGTACTTC.